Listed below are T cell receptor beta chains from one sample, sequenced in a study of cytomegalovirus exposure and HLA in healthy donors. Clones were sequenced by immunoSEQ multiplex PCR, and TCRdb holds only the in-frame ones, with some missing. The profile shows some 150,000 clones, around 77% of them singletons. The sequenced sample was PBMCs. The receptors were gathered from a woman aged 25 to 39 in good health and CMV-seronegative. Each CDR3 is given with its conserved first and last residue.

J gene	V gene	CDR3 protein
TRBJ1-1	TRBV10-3	CAISGQGANTEAFF
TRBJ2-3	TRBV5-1	CASSSRPLESTDTQYF
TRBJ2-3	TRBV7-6	CASSRAGWEDTQYF
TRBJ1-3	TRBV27	CASSLRPQGFSGNTIYF
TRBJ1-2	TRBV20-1	CSADPPRGHIF
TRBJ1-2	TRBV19	CASSHTVSGYGYTF
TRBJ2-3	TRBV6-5	CASSNGGVSADTQYF
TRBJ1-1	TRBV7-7	CASSPPDRVVDTEAFF
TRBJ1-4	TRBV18	CASSPKTGDNEKLFF
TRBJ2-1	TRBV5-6	CASSLGTSGGAGEQFF
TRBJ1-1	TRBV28	CASSRQGPGEAFF
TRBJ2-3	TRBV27	CASRGLGTDTQYF
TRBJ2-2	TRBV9	CASSASGSGELFF
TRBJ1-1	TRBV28	CASHYGGQKNTEAFF
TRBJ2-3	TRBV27	CASSRGTGVDTQYF
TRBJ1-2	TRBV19	CASSIGTGNGYTF
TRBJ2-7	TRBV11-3	CASSPGTSGSDEQYF
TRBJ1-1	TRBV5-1	CASSSKQGVSSTEAFF
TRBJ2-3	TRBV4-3	CASSQDGAFTDTQYF
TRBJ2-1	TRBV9	CASSVLGGTIYNEQFF
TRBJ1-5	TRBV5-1	CASRLDGSGSNQPQHF
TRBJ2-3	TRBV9	CASSLRLADPTDTQYF
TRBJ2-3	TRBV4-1	CASSQVHGTDTQYF
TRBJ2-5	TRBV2	CASSGHENRRGQGIQETQYF
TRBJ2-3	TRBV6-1	CASSVMRGGTDTQYF
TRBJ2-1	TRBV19	CASSSPDRGISDEQFF
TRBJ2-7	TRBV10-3	CAISDADGGLGEQYF
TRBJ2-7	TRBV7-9	CASSPYGYEQYF
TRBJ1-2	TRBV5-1	CASSSPSYRGQGGYTF
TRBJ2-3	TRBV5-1	CASSLGLAVITDTQYF
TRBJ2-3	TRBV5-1	CASKVASGSDTQYF
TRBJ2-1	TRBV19	CASSILAGGPNNEQFF
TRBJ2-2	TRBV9	CASSVGLHTGELFF
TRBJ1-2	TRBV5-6	CASSLDRMNYGYTF
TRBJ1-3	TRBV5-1	CASSLDGGRNTIYF
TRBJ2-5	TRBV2	CASSEQRGALQETQYF
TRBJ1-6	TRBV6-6	CASSYSIGERGSPLHF
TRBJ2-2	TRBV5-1	CASSFGASGNPNTGELFF
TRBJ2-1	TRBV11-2	CASSLEASGSNEQFF
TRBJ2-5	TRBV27	CASKTKARYQETQYF
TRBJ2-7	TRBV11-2	CASSRDRGAYEQYF
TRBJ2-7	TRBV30	CAWNGLSYEQYF
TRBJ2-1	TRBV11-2	CASSRGWGQLYNEQFF
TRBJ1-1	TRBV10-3	CAISADSSYTEAFF
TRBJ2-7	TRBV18	CASSQGTGDAYEQYF